This entry features one TCR beta chain sequence. Its antigen is currently unknown. This sample was taken from a study of cytomegalovirus exposure and HLA in healthy donors. An approximately 130-subject validation cohort, separate from the approximately 670-subject first cohort, supplied the donors. Germline CDR1 SEHNR, CDR2 FQNEAQ (reference sequence). The CDR3 runs 15 residues. Deletions cut 1 base from V and 5 bases from J, with 15 bases between. Study-wide findings and caveats: Most TCR sequences were seen very rarely across donors, but some public TCRs occurred in many.

The data were produced by immunoSEQ multiplex PCR, yet TCRdb's version contains in-frame clones alone and is incomplete. The sample consists of 150,000 to 200,000 clones, 86% of them appearing once. The clonotype comes from a woman aged 25-40 years in good health and CMV-seronegative. This chain connects TRBV7-9 to TRBJ2-7, with D perhaps TRBD1 (6 bases). Specimen: PBMCs. The CDR3 spells CASSLGAAGVDEQYF. The CDR3 bases are TGTGCCAGCAGCTTAGGGGCAGCAGGGGTCGACGAGCAGTACTTC.